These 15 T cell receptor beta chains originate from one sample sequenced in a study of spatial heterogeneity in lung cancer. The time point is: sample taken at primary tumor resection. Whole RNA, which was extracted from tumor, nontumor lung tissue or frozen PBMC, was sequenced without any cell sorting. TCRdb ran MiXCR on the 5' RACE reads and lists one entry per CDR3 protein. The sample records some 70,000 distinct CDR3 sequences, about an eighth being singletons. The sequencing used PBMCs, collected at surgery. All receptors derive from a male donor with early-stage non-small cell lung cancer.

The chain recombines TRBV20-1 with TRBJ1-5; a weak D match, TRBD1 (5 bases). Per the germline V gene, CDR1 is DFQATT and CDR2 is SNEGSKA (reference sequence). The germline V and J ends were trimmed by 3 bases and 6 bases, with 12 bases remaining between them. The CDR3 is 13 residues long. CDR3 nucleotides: TGCAGTGCTAGCCTCGGTAGGGGTCAGCCCCAGCATTTT. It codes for CSASLGRGQPQHF.

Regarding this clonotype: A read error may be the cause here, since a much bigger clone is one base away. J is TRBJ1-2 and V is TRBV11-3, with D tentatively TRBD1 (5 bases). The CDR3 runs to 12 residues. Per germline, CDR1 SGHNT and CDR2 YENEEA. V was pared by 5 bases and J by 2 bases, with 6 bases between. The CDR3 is CASSRQNYGYTF. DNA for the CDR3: TGTGCCAGCAGCCGACAGAACTATGGCTACACCTTC. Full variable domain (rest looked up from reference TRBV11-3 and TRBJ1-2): EAGVVQSPRYKIIEKKQPVAFWCNPISGHNTLYWYLQNLGQGPELLIRYENEEAVDDSQLPKDRFSAERLKGVDSTLKIQPAELGDSAVYLCASSRQNYGYTFGSGTRLTVV.

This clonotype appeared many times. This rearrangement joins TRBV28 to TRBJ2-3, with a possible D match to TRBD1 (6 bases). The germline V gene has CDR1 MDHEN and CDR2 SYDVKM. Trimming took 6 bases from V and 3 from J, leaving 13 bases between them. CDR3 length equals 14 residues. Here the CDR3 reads CASSRRTGTDTQYF. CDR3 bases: TGTGCCAGCAGCCGCCGAACAGGGACAGATACGCAGTATTTT.

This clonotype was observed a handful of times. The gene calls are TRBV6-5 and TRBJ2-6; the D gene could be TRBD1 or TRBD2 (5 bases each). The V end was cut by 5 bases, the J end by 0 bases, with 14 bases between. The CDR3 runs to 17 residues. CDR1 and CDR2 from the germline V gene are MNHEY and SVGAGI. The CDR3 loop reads CASSRRGRSSGANVLTF. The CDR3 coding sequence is TGTGCCAGCAGTCGCCGGGGACGCAGCTCTGGGGCCAACGTCCTGACTTTC.

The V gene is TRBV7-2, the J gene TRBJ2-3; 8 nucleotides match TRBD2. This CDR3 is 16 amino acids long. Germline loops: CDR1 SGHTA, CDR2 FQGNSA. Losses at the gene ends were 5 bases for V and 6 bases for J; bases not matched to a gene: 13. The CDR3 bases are TGTGCCAGCAGCCCCCAAGCGGGAGTGGGGTTCGATACGCAGTATTTT. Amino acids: CASSPQAGVGFDTQYF.

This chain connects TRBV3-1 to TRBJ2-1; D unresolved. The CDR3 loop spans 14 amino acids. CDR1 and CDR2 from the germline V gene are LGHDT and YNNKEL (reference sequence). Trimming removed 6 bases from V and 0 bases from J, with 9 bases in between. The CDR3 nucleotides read TGTGCCAGCAGACGACATACCTCCTACAATGAGCAGTTCTTC. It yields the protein CASRRHTSYNEQFF.

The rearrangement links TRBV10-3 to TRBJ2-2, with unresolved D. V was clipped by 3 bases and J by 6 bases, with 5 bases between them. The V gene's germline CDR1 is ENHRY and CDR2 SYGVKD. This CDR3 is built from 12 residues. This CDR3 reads CAISDTSGELFF. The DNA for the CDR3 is TGTGCCATCAGTGACACCTCCGGGGAGCTGTTTTTT.

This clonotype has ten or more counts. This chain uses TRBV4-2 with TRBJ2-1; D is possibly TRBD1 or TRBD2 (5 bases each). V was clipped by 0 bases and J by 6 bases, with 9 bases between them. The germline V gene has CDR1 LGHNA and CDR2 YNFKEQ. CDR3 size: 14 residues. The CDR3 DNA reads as TGTGCCAGCAGCCAAGATCGGGGCACCAATGAGCAGTTCTTC. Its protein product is CASSQDRGTNEQFF.

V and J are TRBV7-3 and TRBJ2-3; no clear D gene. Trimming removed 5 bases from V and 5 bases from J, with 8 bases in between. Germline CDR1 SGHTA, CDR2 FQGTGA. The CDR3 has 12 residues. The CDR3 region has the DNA TGTGCCAGCAGCCCAACCGGAGATACGCAGTATTTT. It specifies CASSPTGDTQYF.

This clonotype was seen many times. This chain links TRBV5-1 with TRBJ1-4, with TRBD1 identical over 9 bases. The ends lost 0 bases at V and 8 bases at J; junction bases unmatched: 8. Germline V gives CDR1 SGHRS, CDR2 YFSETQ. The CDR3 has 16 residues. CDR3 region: CASSLGHSGTGEKLFF. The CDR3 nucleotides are TGCGCCAGCAGCTTGGGCCACTCTGGGACAGGGGAAAAACTGTTTTTT. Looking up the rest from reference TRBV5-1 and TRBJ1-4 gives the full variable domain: KAGVTQTPRYLIKTRGQQVTLSCSPISGHRSVSWYQQTPGQGLQFLFEYFSETQRNKGNFPGRFSGRQFSNSRSEMNVSTLELGDSALYLCASSLGHSGTGEKLFFGSGTQLSVL.

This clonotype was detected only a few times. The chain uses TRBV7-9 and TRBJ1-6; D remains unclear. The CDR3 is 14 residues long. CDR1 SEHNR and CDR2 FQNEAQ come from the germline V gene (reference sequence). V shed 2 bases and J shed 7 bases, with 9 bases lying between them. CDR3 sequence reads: CASSLPALNSPLHF. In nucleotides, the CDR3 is TGTGCCAGCAGCTTACCTGCCCTAAATTCACCCCTCCACTTT.

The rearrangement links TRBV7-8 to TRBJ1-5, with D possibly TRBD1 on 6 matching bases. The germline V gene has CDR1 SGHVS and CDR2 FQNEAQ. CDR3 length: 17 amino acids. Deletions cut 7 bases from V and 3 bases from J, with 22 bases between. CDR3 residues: CASTKLDRQVNNQPQHF. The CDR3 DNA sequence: TGTGCCAGCACCAAGTTGGATAGACAGGTCAACAATCAGCCCCAGCATTTT.

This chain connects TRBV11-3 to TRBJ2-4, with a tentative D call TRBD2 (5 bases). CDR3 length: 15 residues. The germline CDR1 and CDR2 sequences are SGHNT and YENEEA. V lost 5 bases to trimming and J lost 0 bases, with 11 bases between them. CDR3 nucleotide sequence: TGTGCCAGCAGCCCCAGCGAGGGAGCCAAAAACATTCAGTACTTC. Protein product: CASSPSEGAKNIQYF. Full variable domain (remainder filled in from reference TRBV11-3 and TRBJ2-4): EAGVVQSPRYKIIEKKQPVAFWCNPISGHNTLYWYLQNLGQGPELLIRYENEEAVDDSQLPKDRFSAERLKGVDSTLKIQPAELGDSAVYLCASSPSEGAKNIQYFGAGTRLSVL.

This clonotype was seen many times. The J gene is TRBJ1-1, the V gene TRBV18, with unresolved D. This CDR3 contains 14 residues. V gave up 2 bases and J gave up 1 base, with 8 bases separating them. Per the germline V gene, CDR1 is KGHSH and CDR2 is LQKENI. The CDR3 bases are TGTGCCAGCTCACCAGCCCAGCCGAACACTGAAGCTTTCTTT. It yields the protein CASSPAQPNTEAFF. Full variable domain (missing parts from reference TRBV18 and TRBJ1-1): NAGVMQNPRHLVRRRGQEARLRCSPMKGHSHVYWYRQLPEEGLKFMVYLQKENIIDESGMPKERFSAEFPKEGPSILRIQQVVRGDSAAYFCASSPAQPNTEAFFGQGTRLTVV.

The CDR3: CAISPSLAGGTDTQYF. CDR3 DNA: TGTGCCATCAGTCCTTCGCTAGCGGGGGGCACAGATACGCAGTATTTT. The J gene is TRBJ2-3, the V gene TRBV10-3; TRBD2 matches at 10 bases. This CDR3 is 16 amino acids long. The germline CDR1 and CDR2 sequences are ENHRY and SYGVKD. V lost 5 bases and J lost 1; bases outside the gene matches: 6.